This TCR beta chain was sequenced during a study of T cell changes during pregnancy in multiple sclerosis. The germline CDR1 and CDR2 sequences are SEHNR and FQNEAQ (reference sequence). V lost 1 base to trimming and J lost 2 bases, with 9 bases between them. CDR3 length: 15 amino acids. Clones were read by immunoSEQ multiplex PCR, and TCRdb kept only the in-frame ones, dropping some. The sample comprises approximately 92,000 clones, roughly 92% of which are singletons, and over 0.85% rests with the top ten. This rearrangement joins TRBV7-9 to TRBJ2-1, with TRBD2 as a possible D gene (5 bases). The sequence was collected from a female donor with multiple sclerosis, enrolled in a pregnancy study. The sequenced sample was peripheral blood, obtained after pregnancy. In nucleotides, the CDR3 is TGTGCCAGCAGCTTAGGCGGGTACCCCTACAATGAGCAGTTCTTC. It encodes CASSLGGYPYNEQFF. Combining the CDR3 with reference TRBV7-9 and TRBJ2-1 gives the whole variable domain DTGVSQNPRHKITKRGQNVTFRCDPISEHNRLYWYRQTLGQGPEFLTYFQNEAQLEKSRLLSDRFSAERPKGSFSTLEIQRTEQGDSAMYLCASSLGGYPYNEQFFGPGTRLTVL.